This entry lists 13 T cell receptor beta chains sequenced from one sample in a study of cytomegalovirus exposure and HLA in healthy donors. It was with 60 Vbeta and 13 Jbeta primers that the PCR ran. Libraries were prepared by immunoSEQ multiplex PCR; TCRdb keeps only in-frame clonotypes and omits some of them. This table has fewer than 200,000 clones, around 80% appearing once. Material for sequencing was PBMCs. The receptors were gathered from a man in his forties in good health and CMV-seronegative.

DNA of the CDR3: TGTGCCAGCAGCTTAGGGGCCGACAGAACTAACTATGGCTACACCTTC. Translated: CASSLGADRTNYGYTF. V and J are TRBV13 and TRBJ1-2, with D possibly being TRBD1 (5 bases). Trimming cost V 0 bases and J 0 bases, with 11 bases left between them. The germline gives CDR1 PRHDT, CDR2 FYEKMQ (reference sequence). The CDR3 is made up of 16 amino acids.

The sample holds one count of this clone. The V and J genes are TRBV6-5 and TRBJ2-3; TRBD1 agrees at 7 bases. The CDR3 has 13 amino acids. V shed 6 bases, J shed 6 bases, and the junction held 6 bases outside the gene matches. Germline assignment: CDR1 MNHEY and CDR2 SVGAGI. CDR3 loop: CASRTGYADTQYF. CDR3 in DNA: TGTGCCAGCAGGACAGGGTACGCGGATACGCAGTATTTT.

This rearrangement joins TRBV5-4 to TRBJ2-7; 7 bases agree with TRBD1. The J segment lost 2 bases and the V segment lost 3 bases, leaving 5 bases of the junction unmatched. CDR3 length: 14 residues. Germline lookup yields CDR1 SGHNT and CDR2 YYREEE (reference sequence). CDR3 loop: CASSSGTVPYEQYF. The CDR3 region has the DNA TGTGCCAGCAGCTCGGGGACAGTCCCCTACGAGCAGTACTTC. The full variable domain, with the rest looked up from reference TRBV5-4 and TRBJ2-7, is ETGVTQSPTHLIKTRGQQVTLRCSSQSGHNTVSWYQQALGQGPQFIFQYYREEENGRGNFPPRFSGLQFPNYSSELNVNALELDDSALYLCASSSGTVPYEQYFGPGTRLTVT.

The chain joins TRBV18 to TRBJ2-6, with 12 positions matching TRBD1. CDR1 and CDR2 (germline): KGHSH, LQKENI. The CDR3 totals 17 residues. V shed 4 bases and J 3 bases; nucleotides not matched to a gene: 4. The CDR3 reads CASSRGQGARGANVLTF. Written as DNA, the CDR3 is TGTGCCAGCTCACGGGGACAGGGGGCGCGTGGGGCCAACGTCCTGACTTTC.

The rearrangement links TRBV6-5 to TRBJ2-1; 7 bases map to TRBD1. Germline loops: CDR1 MNHEY, CDR2 SVGAGI. V shed 5 bases and J 13 bases; nucleotides not matched to a gene: 8. The CDR3 covers 12 residues. CDR3 residues: CASSPYRDSQFF. The CDR3 DNA reads as TGTGCCAGCAGTCCTTACCGGGACAGTCAGTTCTTC.

The V gene is TRBV30, the J gene TRBJ1-1; TRBD1 matches at 9 bases. CDR3 length: 14 residues. Germline V CDR1 and CDR2: GTSNPN, SVGIG (reference sequence). V was pared by 4 bases and J by 7 bases, with 10 bases of the junction left unmatched. The CDR3 sequence: CAWNTGQGGLEAFF. CDR3 sequence (DNA): TGTGCCTGGAACACGGGACAGGGAGGGCTTGAAGCTTTCTTT.

The J gene is TRBJ2-7, the V gene TRBV2; the D gene is possibly TRBD2 (5 bases). CDR3 length equals 14 residues. Germline CDR1 and CDR2: SNHLY and FYNNEI. The V and J ends lost 7 bases and 4 bases respectively, with 17 bases between them. The CDR3 loop is CASTSDPGIYEQYF. CDR3 nucleotide sequence: TGTGCCAGCACTTCGGATCCCGGGATTTACGAGCAGTACTTC.

The chain joins TRBV11-3 to TRBJ2-1; 10 bases align to TRBD2. In germline, CDR1 is SGHNT, CDR2 YENEEA. CDR3 length equals 15 residues. V lost 3 bases and J lost 8; bases outside the gene matches: 7. CDR3 loop: CASSLRTSGRDEQFF. The CDR3 region has the DNA TGTGCCAGCAGCTTGCGGACTAGCGGTCGCGATGAGCAGTTCTTC.

This clone was observed a few times. The chain couples TRBV6-6 to TRBJ1-3, with TRBD1 as a possible D gene (5 bases). The V and J ends lost 6 bases and 3 bases respectively, with 18 bases between them. CDR1 and CDR2 (germline): MNHNY, SVGAGI (reference sequence). This CDR3 spans 16 amino acids. For the CDR3, the DNA is TGTGCCAGCAGAAAAGGAGACGGGGGGGGTGGAAACACCATATATTTT. Its translation is CASRKGDGGGGNTIYF.

The V call is TRBV6-5, the J call TRBJ2-3; TRBD1 agrees at 9 bases. The CDR3 spans 15 residues. V was clipped by 4 bases and J by 2 bases; unmatched bases: 4. The V gene's germline CDR1 is MNHEY and CDR2 SVGAGI. This CDR3 is CASSSRDRATDTQYF. CDR3 bases: TGTGCCAGCAGTTCCCGGGACAGGGCCACAGATACGCAGTATTTT.

This clone was observed a few times. The chain has TRBV9 and TRBJ2-2, with D perhaps matching TRBD1 (6 bases). The CDR3 extends over 13 amino acids. Germline V gives CDR1 SGDLS, CDR2 YYNGEE. Trimming removed 6 bases from V and 6 bases from J, with 12 bases in between. The CDR3 DNA sequence: TGTGCCAGCACCGGACAGTTCTCCGGGGAGCTGTTTTTT. Amino acids: CASTGQFSGELFF.

The CDR3 region is CAWSPGQGMHEQYF. CDR3 sequence (DNA): TGTGCCTGGAGTCCCGGACAGGGTATGCACGAGCAGTACTTC. The chain employs TRBV30 and TRBJ2-7; 8 nucleotides align to TRBD1. V lost 2 bases to trimming and J lost 5 bases; unmatched junction nucleotides: 8. The length of the CDR3 is 14 residues. CDR1 is GTSNPN, CDR2 SVGIG, per germline (reference sequence).

The chain employs TRBV6-5 and TRBJ1-1; D might be TRBD1 (5 bases). V was shortened by 6 bases and J by 11 bases, with 16 bases between the two germline ends. Germline V CDR1 and CDR2: MNHEY, SVGAGI. The CDR3 sequence is 12 residues long. CDR3: CASRPREGRAFF. Written as DNA, the CDR3 is TGTGCCAGCAGACCAAGGGAGGGACGGGCTTTCTTT.